This TCR beta chain originates from a study of early T cells in non-severe SARS-CoV-2 infection. Study as a whole: Bulk RNA from unsorted whole blood was sequenced; chains were unpaired.

Attachment of unique molecular identifiers to individual cDNA molecules was performed. TCRdb reprocessed the 5' RACE reads with MiXCR, giving one entry per CDR3 protein. The sample includes about 24,000 distinct CDR3 sequences, 3.6% of them seen just once. CDR3 length equals 15 residues. The germline CDR1 and CDR2 sequences are SGHTA and FQGNSA. The V end lost 6 bases, the J end lost 7 bases, and 21 bases lay between the germline ends. General observations from the study: Anti-spike CD8 specificities were favored by VDJdb matching, whose results missed private and CD4 specificities.

In its sample, this clonotype is medium-sized (0.01 to 0.1%). Its antigen is undetermined. Material for sequencing was whole blood. The rearrangement uses TRBV7-2 and TRBJ1-1, with D maybe TRBD1 (5 bases). This TCR came from an adult who was a healthcare worker with PCR-confirmed SARS-CoV-2 infection or an uninfected control (not recorded which). The CDR3 spells CASRRQNQGQGEAFF. The CDR3 region has the DNA TGTGCCAGCAGAAGACAAAACCAGGGTCAGGGTGAAGCTTTCTTT.